These 21 T cell receptor beta chains came from one sample sequenced in a study of blood T cell repertoires in COVID-19. The table came from immunoSEQ multiplex PCR; TCRdb's copy has only in-frame clones and leaves some out. The sample carries 25,000 or so clones, about four fifths recorded once. Sequencing used peripheral blood. Every receptor here comes from a man in his sixties or seventies with acute or convalescent COVID-19.

The V and J genes are TRBV27 and TRBJ2-3; 7 bases line up with TRBD1. CDR1 MNHEY and CDR2 SMNVEV come from the germline V gene (reference sequence). CDR3 length: 16 amino acids. J gave up 1 base and V 5 bases, and 9 bases lay outside the gene matches. CDR3 nucleotide sequence: TGTGCCAGCAGTCGCATTCCGGGACAGCGCACAGATACGCAGTATTTT. Residues: CASSRIPGQRTDTQYF.

The chain has TRBV5-1 and TRBJ1-6, with a weak D call TRBD1 (5 bases). Germline lookup yields CDR1 SGHRS and CDR2 YFSETQ. This CDR3 is 14 amino acids long. V was pared by 0 bases and J by 7 bases, with 8 bases between. CDR3 region: CASSLDRTNSPLHF. The CDR3 coding sequence is TGCGCCAGCAGCTTGGACAGGACGAATTCACCCCTCCACTTT. Combining the CDR3 with reference TRBV5-1 and TRBJ1-6 gives the whole variable domain KAGVTQTPRYLIKTRGQQVTLSCSPISGHRSVSWYQQTPGQGLQFLFEYFSETQRNKGNFPGRFSGRQFSNSRSEMNVSTLELGDSALYLCASSLDRTNSPLHFGNGTRLTVT.

The CDR3 DNA reads as TGTGCCAGCAGTTACTCGTCCAGGGATAATTCACCCCTCCACTTT. Protein sequence: CASSYSSRDNSPLHF. J is TRBJ1-6 and V is TRBV6-6; the D gene is possibly TRBD1 (5 bases). CDR3 length: 15 residues. Trimming took off 0 bases at V and 5 bases at J, with 8 bases between the two ends. Per the germline V gene, CDR1 is MNHNY and CDR2 is SVGAGI (reference sequence).

The chain links TRBV18 to TRBJ2-5; 8 positions match TRBD1. The CDR3 has 14 amino acids. After removal of 6 bases from V and 5 bases from J, the junction contained 8 bases not matched to a gene. Germline CDR1 reads KGHSH; CDR2 reads LQKENI. This CDR3 reads CASSRDRGWETQYF. CDR3 nucleotides: TGTGCCAGCTCCCGTGACAGGGGATGGGAGACCCAGTACTTC. The full variable domain, its missing parts supplied by reference TRBV18 and TRBJ2-5, is NAGVMQNPRHLVRRRGQEARLRCSPMKGHSHVYWYRQLPEEGLKFMVYLQKENIIDESGMPKERFSAEFPKEGPSILRIQQVVRGDSAAYFCASSRDRGWETQYFGPGTRLLVL.

This sequence joins TRBV6-2 or TRBV6-3 and TRBJ2-7; 9 positions agree with TRBD1. The CDR3 consists of 15 residues. Losses at the gene ends were 6 bases for V and 4 bases for J; bases not matched to a gene: 10. CDR1 and CDR2 from the germline V gene are MNHEY and SVGEGT. Written as DNA, the CDR3 is TGTGCCAGCAGCCGCGGACAGGGGTCTTGGTACGAGCAGTACTTC. The encoded protein is CASSRGQGSWYEQYF.

This clone came up a few times. J is TRBJ2-7 and V is TRBV11-2; 10 bases fit TRBD2. Germline V gene data show CDR1 as SGHAT and CDR2 as FQNNGV. Trimming at V came to 1 base and at J to 1 base, leaving 1 base not matched to a gene. This CDR3 is built from 15 residues. The CDR3 protein is CASSLASGGSYEQYF. The CDR3 DNA reads as TGTGCCAGCAGCTTAGCTAGCGGGGGTTCCTACGAGCAGTACTTC.

The gene calls are TRBV19 and TRBJ1-5; D not certain. V lost 4 bases to trimming and J lost 4 bases, with 5 bases between them. The CDR3 spans 12 residues. CDR1 is LNHDA and CDR2 is SQIVND in the germline V gene (reference sequence). CDR3: CASSRPNQPQHF. As DNA, the CDR3 is TGTGCCAGTAGTAGGCCGAATCAGCCCCAGCATTTT.

This chain connects TRBV28 to TRBJ1-1; D remains ambiguous. The length of the CDR3 is 12 residues. Trimming took off 7 bases at V and 3 bases at J, with 9 bases between the two ends. Germline CDR1 MDHEN, CDR2 SYDVKM. The CDR3: CASKWGDTEAFF. The CDR3, as DNA: TGTGCCAGCAAGTGGGGAGACACTGAAGCTTTCTTT.

The rearrangement joins TRBV11-3 to TRBJ2-2, with D perhaps TRBD2 (6 bases). Germline V gene data show CDR1 as SGHNT and CDR2 as YENEEA. Trimming removed 4 bases at V and 4 bases at J, with 13 bases between. The CDR3 contains 15 residues. CDR3 protein: CASSSGGSVTGELFF. CDR3 nucleotides: TGTGCCAGCAGCTCCGGGGGTTCGGTCACCGGGGAGCTGTTTTTT.

The chain employs TRBV6-5 and TRBJ2-5; possible D gene TRBD1, 5 bases. CDR1 and CDR2 from the germline V gene are MNHEY and SVGAGI. The CDR3 covers 12 residues. V lost 7 bases to trimming and J lost 4 bases, with 10 bases between them. The CDR3 protein is CASTDSRETQYF. Here the CDR3 DNA reads TGTGCCAGCACAGACAGTAGAGAGACCCAGTACTTC.

The chain joins TRBV5-1 to TRBJ2-7; 9 bases match TRBD1. CDR1 and CDR2 from the germline V gene are SGHRS and YFSETQ. The CDR3 has 15 amino acids. Trimming at V came to 0 bases and at J to 1 base, leaving 2 bases not matched to a gene. The CDR3 sequence is CASSLATGGSYEQYF. Here the CDR3 DNA reads TGCGCCAGCAGCTTGGCGACAGGGGGTTCCTACGAGCAGTACTTC.

The chain is built from TRBV12-3 or TRBV12-4 and TRBJ2-7; TRBD2 aligns across 10 bases. V was pared by 6 bases and J by 3 bases, with 2 bases of the junction left unmatched. The CDR3 length is 13 residues. CDR3 residues: CASSRTSGYEQYF. The CDR3, as DNA: TGTGCCAGCAGCCGGACTAGCGGCTACGAGCAGTACTTC.

This clone was observed many times. V gene TRBV19 combines with J gene TRBJ2-7; 8 bases map to TRBD2. Looked up from germline, CDR1 is LNHDA and CDR2 is SQIVND (reference sequence). J lost 2 bases, V lost 8 bases, and 11 bases had no gene match. CDR3 length: 15 amino acids. For the CDR3, the DNA is TGTGCCAGTCAGAAAGGAGCGGGAGATGCCTACGAGCAGTACTTC. This translates into CASQKGAGDAYEQYF.

This rearrangement joins TRBV9 to TRBJ2-1; unclear D gene. Trimming cost V 7 bases and J 0 bases, with 23 bases left between them. Per the germline V gene, CDR1 is SGDLS and CDR2 is YYNGEE. This CDR3 is 18 amino acids long. This CDR3 is CASFEAHFPEPSYNEQFF. In nucleotides, the CDR3 is TGTGCCAGCTTCGAAGCTCATTTCCCCGAGCCCTCCTACAATGAGCAGTTCTTC. The full variable domain, rest sourced from reference TRBV9 and TRBJ2-1, is DSGVTQTPKHLITATGQRVTLRCSPRSGDLSVYWYQQSLDQGLQFLIQYYNGEERAKGNILERFSAQQFPDLHSELNLSSLELGDSALYFCASFEAHFPEPSYNEQFFGPGTRLTVL.

The chain couples TRBV19 to TRBJ1-4, with TRBD1 identical over 7 bases. This CDR3 comprises 15 residues. Germline lookup yields CDR1 LNHDA and CDR2 SQIVND (reference sequence). V was clipped by 5 bases and J by 6 bases; unmatched bases: 9. This CDR3 reads CASSPPGTADEKLFF. CDR3 nucleotides: TGTGCCAGTAGTCCCCCGGGGACAGCGGATGAAAAACTGTTTTTT. Filled out from reference TRBV19 and TRBJ1-4, the complete variable domain reads DGGITQSPKYLFRKEGQNVTLSCEQNLNHDAMYWYRQDPGQGLRLIYYSQIVNDFQKGDIAEGYSVSREKKESFPLTVTSAQKNPTAFYLCASSPPGTADEKLFFGSGTQLSVL.

The chain is built from TRBV6-6 and TRBJ1-3, with no clear D. V lost 6 bases, J lost 0 bases, and 6 bases lay in between. This CDR3 has 13 residues. Per the germline V gene, CDR1 is MNHNY and CDR2 is SVGAGI (reference sequence). The CDR3 reads CASSVSSGNTIYF. In nucleotides, the CDR3 is TGTGCCAGCAGCGTCAGCTCTGGAAACACCATATATTTT.

The chain recombines TRBV5-1 with TRBJ1-2; 8 bases match TRBD1. The CDR3 loop spans 14 amino acids. The V gene end was trimmed by 5 bases and the J gene end by 3 bases; junction bases not matched to a gene: 6. CDR1 SGHRS and CDR2 YFSETQ come from the germline V gene. The CDR3, as DNA: TGCGCCAGCAGTACAGGGGGGGCCGACTATGGCTACACCTTC. Its translation is CASSTGGADYGYTF.

V usage is TRBV19 and J usage is TRBJ2-4, with a possible D match to TRBD1 (6 bases). The CDR3 is 16 residues long. Trimming removed 0 bases from V and 4 bases from J, with 13 bases in between. Germline V CDR1 and CDR2: LNHDA, SQIVND (reference sequence). The CDR3: CASSIDLRTAKNIQYF. The CDR3 coding sequence is TGTGCCAGTAGTATAGATCTGCGGACAGCGAAAAACATTCAGTACTTC.

The chain carries TRBV5-1 and TRBJ1-1; D is undetermined. Germline values: CDR1 SGHRS, CDR2 YFSETQ. This CDR3 is 13 amino acids long. The V end was cut by 4 bases, the J end by 5 bases, with 12 bases between. CDR3 amino acids: CASSLGRRTEAFF. The CDR3 nucleotides read TGCGCCAGCAGCCTTGGAAGGAGGACTGAAGCTTTCTTT.

V usage is TRBV14 and J usage is TRBJ2-5; D might be TRBD2 (5 bases). V was shortened by 4 bases and J by 4 bases, with 19 bases between the two germline ends. Germline V CDR1 and CDR2: SGHDN, FVKESK. The CDR3 has 16 residues. The CDR3 coding sequence is TGTGCCAGCAGCCTTATCCGGGGTACTTGGGGAGAGACCCAGTACTTC. Translation gives CASSLIRGTWGETQYF.

The chain couples TRBV7-8 to TRBJ2-7; D unresolved. The germline V gene has CDR1 SGHVS and CDR2 FQNEAQ. The CDR3 totals 12 residues. V lost 5 bases to trimming and J lost 0 bases, with 5 bases between them. In nucleotides, the CDR3 is TGTGCCAGCAGCCCGAGCTCCTACGAGCAGTACTTC. Translating it yields CASSPSSYEQYF.